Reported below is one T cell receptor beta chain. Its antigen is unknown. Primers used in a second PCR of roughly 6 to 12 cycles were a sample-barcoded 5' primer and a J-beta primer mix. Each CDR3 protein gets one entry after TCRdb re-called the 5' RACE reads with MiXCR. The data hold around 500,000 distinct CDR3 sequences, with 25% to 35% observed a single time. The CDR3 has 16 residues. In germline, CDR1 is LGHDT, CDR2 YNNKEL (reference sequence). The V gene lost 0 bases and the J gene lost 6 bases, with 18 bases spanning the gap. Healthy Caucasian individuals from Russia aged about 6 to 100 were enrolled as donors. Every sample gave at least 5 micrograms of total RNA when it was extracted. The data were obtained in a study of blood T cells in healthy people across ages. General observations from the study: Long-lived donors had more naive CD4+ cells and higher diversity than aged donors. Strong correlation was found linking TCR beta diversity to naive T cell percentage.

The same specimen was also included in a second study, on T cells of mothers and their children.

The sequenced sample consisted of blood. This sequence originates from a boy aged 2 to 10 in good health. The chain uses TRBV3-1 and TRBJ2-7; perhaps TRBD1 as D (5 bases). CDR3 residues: CASSQDLRIGAGEQYF. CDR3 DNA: TGTGCCAGCAGCCAAGATCTTCGGATTGGGGCTGGCGAGCAGTACTTC.